This T cell receptor (beta chain) was captured in a study of blood T cell repertoires in COVID-19. Study-wide background: The cDNA or gDNA used as material had been derived from T cells, B-cell-depleted T cells, or PBMCs.

The V gene end was trimmed by 7 bases and the J gene end by 2 bases; junction bases not matched to a gene: 12. Germline lookup yields CDR1 SGHTA and CDR2 FQGNSA. The CDR3 extends over 17 amino acids. Profiling relied on immunoSEQ multiplex PCR, and the TCRdb table lists in-frame clones only, not all of them. The sample lists more than 150,000 clones; 60% to 80% were seen once. The sequencing input was peripheral blood. This TCR was sampled from a man aged 55 to 69 with active or convalescent COVID-19. The V and J genes are TRBV7-2 and TRBJ2-5; 11 nucleotides agree with TRBD2. The CDR3 protein is CASTNFPTSGNQETQYF. DNA of the CDR3: TGTGCCAGCACCAACTTCCCGACTAGCGGGAATCAAGAGACCCAGTACTTC. The whole variable domain, filled in from reference TRBV7-2 and TRBJ2-5, reads GAGVSQSPSNKVTEKGKDVELRCDPISGHTALYWYRQSLGQGLEFLIYFQGNSAPDKSGLPSDRFSAERTGGSVSTLTIQRTQQEDSAVYLCASTNFPTSGNQETQYFGPGTRLLVL.